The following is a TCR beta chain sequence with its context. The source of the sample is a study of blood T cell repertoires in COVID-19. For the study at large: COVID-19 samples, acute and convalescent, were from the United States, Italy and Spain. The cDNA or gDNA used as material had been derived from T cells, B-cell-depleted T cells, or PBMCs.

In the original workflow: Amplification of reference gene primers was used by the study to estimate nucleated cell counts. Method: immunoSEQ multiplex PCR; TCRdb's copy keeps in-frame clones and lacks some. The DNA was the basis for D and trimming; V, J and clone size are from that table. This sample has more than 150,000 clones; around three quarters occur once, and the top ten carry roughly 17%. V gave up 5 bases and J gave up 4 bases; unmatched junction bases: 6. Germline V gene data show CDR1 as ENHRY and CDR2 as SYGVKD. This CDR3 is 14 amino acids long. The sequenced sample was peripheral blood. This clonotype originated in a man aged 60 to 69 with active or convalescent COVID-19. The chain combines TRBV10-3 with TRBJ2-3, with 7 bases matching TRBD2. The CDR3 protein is CAISWGGSSDTQYF. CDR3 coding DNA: TGTGCCATCAGTTGGGGCGGGAGTTCAGATACGCAGTATTTT.